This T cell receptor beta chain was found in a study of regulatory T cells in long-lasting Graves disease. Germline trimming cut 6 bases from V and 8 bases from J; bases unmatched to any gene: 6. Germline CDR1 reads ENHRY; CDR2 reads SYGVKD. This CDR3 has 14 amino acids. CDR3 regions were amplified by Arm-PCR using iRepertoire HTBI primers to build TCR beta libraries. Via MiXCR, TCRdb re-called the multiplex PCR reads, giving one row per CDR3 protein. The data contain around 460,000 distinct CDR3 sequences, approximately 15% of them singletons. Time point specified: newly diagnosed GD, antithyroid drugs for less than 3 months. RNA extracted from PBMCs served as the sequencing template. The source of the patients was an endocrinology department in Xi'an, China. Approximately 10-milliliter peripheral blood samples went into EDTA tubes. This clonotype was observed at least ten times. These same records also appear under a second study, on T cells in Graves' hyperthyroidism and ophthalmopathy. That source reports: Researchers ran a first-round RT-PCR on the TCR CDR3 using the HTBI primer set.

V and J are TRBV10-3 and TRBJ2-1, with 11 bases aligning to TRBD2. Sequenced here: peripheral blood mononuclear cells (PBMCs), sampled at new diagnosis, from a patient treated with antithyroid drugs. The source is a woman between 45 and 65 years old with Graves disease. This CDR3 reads CAIRLAGDVDEQFF. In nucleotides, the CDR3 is TGTGCCATCAGACTAGCGGGAGATGTGGATGAGCAGTTCTTC.